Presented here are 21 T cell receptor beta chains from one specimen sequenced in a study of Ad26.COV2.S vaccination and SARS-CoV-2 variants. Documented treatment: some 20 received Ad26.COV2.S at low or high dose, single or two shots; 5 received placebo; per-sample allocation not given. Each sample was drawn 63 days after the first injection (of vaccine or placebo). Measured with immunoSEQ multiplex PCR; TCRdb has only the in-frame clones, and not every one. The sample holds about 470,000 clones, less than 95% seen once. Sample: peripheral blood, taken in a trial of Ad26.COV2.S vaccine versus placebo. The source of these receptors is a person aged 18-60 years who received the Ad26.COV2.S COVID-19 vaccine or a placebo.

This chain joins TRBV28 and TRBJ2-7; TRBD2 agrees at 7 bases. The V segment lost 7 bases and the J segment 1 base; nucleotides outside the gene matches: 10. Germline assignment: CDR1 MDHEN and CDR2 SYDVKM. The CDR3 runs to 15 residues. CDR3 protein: CASISGTTRSYEQYF. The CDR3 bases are TGTGCCAGCATTTCAGGGACTACGAGGTCCTACGAGCAGTACTTC.

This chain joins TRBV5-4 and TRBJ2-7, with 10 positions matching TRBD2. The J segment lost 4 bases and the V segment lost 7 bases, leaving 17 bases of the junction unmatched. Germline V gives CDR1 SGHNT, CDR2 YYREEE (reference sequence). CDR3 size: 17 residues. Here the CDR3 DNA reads TGTGCCAGCTCCCGGCAGATCGCGACTAGCGGGTTATACGAGCAGTACTTC. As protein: CASSRQIATSGLYEQYF.

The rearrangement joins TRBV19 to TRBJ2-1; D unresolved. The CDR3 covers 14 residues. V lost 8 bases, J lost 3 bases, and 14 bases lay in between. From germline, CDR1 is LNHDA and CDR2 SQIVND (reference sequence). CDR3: CASSTPPNYNEQFF. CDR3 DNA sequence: TGTGCCAGTTCGACCCCTCCTAACTACAATGAGCAGTTCTTC.

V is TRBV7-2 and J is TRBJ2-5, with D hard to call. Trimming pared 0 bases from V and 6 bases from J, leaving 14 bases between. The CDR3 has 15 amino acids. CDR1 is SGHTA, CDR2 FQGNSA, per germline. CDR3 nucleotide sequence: TGTGCCAGCAGCTTAGCGCGGAGAACTCAAAAGACCCAGTACTTC. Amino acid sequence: CASSLARRTQKTQYF.

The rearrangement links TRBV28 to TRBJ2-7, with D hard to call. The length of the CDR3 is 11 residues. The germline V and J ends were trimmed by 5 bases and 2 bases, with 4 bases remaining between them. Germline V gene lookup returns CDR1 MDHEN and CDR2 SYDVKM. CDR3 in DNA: TGTGCCAGCAGTCACACCTACGAGCAGTACTTC. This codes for CASSHTYEQYF.

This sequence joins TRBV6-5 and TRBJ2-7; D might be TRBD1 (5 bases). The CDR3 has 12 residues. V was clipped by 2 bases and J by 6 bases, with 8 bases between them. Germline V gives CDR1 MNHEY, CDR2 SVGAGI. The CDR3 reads CASSYQGTEQYF. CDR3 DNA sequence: TGTGCCAGCAGTTACCAGGGAACCGAGCAGTACTTC.

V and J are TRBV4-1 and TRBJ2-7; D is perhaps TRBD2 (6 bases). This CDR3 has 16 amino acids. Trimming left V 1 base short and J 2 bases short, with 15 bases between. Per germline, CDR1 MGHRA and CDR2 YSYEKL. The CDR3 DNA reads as TGCGCCAGCAGCCAAGGGAGGGAAGGGGTACCCTACGAGCAGTACTTC. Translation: CASSQGREGVPYEQYF.

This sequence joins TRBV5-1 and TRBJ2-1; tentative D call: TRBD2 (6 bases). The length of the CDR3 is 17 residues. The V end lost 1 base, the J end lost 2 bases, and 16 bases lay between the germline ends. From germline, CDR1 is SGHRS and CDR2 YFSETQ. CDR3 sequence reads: CASSLKVYGSPYNEQFF. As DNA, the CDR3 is TGCGCCAGCAGCTTGAAGGTTTACGGGAGTCCCTACAATGAGCAGTTCTTC.

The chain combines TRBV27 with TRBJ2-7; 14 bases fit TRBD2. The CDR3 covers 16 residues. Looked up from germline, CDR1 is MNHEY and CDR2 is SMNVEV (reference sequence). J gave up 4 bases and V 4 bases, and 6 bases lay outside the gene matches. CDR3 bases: TGTGCCAGCAGTTCGGGACTAGCGGGAGATTTATACGAGCAGTACTTC. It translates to CASSSGLAGDLYEQYF.

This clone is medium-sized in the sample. The CDR3 loop reads CASSGTGGTDTQYF. CDR3 coding DNA: TGTGCCAGCAGTGGGACAGGGGGCACAGATACGCAGTATTTT. V usage is TRBV6-4 and J usage is TRBJ2-3; 9 bases agree with TRBD1. V trimming: 4 bases; J trimming: 1 base; junction bases outside the gene matches: 0. CDR1 is MRHNA, CDR2 SNTAGT, per germline. The CDR3 sequence is 14 residues long.

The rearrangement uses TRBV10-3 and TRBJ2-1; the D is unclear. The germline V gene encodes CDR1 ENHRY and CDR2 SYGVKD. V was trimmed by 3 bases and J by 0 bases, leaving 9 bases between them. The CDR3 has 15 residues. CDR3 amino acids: CAISERTSSYNEQFF. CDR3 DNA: TGTGCCATCAGTGAAAGAACAAGCTCCTACAATGAGCAGTTCTTC.

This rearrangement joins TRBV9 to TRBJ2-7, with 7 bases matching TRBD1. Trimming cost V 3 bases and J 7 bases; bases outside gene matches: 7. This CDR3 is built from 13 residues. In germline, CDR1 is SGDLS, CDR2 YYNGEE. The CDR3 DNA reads TGTGCCAGCAGCGCCACAGGGGCAGGGGAGCAGTACTTC. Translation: CASSATGAGEQYF.

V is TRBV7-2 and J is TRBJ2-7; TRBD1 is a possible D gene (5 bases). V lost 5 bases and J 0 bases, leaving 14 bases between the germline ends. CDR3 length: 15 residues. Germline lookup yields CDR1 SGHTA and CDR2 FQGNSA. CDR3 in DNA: TGTGCCAGCAGCAGCGACAGAGCCGGCTCCTACGAGCAGTACTTC. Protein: CASSSDRAGSYEQYF. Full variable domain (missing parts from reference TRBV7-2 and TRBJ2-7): GAGVSQSPSNKVTEKGKDVELRCDPISGHTALYWYRQSLGQGLEFLIYFQGNSAPDKSGLPSDRFSAERTGGSVSTLTIQRTQQEDSAVYLCASSSDRAGSYEQYFGPGTRLTVT.

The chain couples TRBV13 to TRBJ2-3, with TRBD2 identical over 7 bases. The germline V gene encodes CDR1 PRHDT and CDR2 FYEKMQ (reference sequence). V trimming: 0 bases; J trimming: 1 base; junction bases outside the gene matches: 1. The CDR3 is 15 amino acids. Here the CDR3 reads CASSLGTSGTDTQYF. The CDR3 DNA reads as TGTGCCAGCAGCTTAGGTACTAGCGGCACAGATACGCAGTATTTT.

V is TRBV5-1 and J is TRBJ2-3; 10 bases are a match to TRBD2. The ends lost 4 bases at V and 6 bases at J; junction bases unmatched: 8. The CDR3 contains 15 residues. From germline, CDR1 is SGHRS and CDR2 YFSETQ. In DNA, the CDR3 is TGCGCCAGCAGCCGAGAAGCGGGAGGGGCGGATACGCAGTATTTT. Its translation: CASSREAGGADTQYF.

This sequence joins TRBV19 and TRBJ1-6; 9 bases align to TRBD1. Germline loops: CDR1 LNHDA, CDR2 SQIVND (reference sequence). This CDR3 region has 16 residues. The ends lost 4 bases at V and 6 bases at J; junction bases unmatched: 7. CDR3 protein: CASSTTGGVGNSPLHF. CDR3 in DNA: TGTGCCAGTAGTACTACAGGGGGCGTGGGTAATTCACCCCTCCACTTT.

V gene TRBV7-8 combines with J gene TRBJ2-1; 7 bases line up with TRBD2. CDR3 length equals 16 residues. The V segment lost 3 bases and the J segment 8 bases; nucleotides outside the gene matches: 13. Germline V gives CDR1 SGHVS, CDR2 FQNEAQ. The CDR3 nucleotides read TGTGCCAGCAGCTTCTTTCCGGGGGGTGGGAGAGATGAGCAGTTCTTC. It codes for CASSFFPGGGRDEQFF.

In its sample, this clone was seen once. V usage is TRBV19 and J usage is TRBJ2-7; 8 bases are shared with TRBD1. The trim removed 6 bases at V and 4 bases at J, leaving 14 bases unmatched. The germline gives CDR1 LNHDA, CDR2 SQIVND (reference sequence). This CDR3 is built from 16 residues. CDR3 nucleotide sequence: TGTGCCAGTAGGGAAAAGACAGGGGCCCTGGGTTACGAGCAGTACTTC. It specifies CASREKTGALGYEQYF.

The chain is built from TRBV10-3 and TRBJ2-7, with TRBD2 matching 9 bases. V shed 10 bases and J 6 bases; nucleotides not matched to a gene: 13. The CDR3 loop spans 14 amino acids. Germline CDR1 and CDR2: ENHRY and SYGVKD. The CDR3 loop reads CATASTSGRGEQYF. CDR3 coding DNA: TGTGCCACCGCGTCGACTAGCGGCCGGGGCGAGCAGTACTTC.

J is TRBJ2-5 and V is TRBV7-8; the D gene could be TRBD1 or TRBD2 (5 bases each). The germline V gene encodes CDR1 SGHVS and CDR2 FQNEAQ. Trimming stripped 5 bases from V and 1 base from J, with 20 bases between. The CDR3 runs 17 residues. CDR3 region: CASSDNGGEGIQETQYF. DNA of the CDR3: TGTGCCAGCAGCGATAACGGCGGTGAGGGGATCCAAGAGACCCAGTACTTC.

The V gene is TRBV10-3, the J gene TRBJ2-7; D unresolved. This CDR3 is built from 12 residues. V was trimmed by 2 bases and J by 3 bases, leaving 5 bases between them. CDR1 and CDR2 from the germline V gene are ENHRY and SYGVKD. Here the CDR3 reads CAISEPDYEQYF. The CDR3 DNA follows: TGTGCCATCAGTGAGCCCGACTACGAGCAGTACTTC.